These T cell receptor beta chains were read from a single sample in a study of blood T cell repertoires in COVID-19. Repertoires were generated with immunoSEQ multiplex PCR, while TCRdb's copy carries only in-frame clones and drops some. The sample lists over 150,000 clones, approximately 80% seen once, with 17% in the top ten. The material sequenced was PBMCs or T cells enriched from blood (not recorded which). These receptor sequences come from a woman between 50 and 59 years old who had recovered from COVID-19. CDR3s include the opening cysteine and the closing phenylalanine or tryptophan. D genes are given only for firm matches. The size field is filled for only some rows; it gives once, few, many or a size class.

size: few
D: TRBD1
V: TRBV7-3
J: TRBJ2-7
DNA: TGTGCCAGCAGCCGGACAGGGGGCTACGAGCAGTACTTC
CDR3: CASSRTGGYEQYF

size: NA
D: TRBD1
V: TRBV27
J: TRBJ2-1
DNA: TGTGCCAGCAGTTTCGACAGGGCCTACAATGAGCAGTTCTTC
CDR3: CASSFDRAYNEQFF

size: NA
D: NA
V: TRBV18
J: TRBJ2-2
DNA: TGTGCCAGCTCATTCAGGGGTCCCGGGGAGCTGTTTTTT
CDR3: CASSFRGPGELFF

size: NA
D: TRBD2
V: TRBV27
J: TRBJ2-3
DNA: TGTGCCAGCAGTTTCCTCCGAACGACTAGCGGGAGGGCTAATACGCAGTATTTT
CDR3: CASSFLRTTSGRANTQYF

size: NA
D: NA
V: TRBV27
J: TRBJ2-7
DNA: TGTGCCAGCGGGTGGGGGACAACGAGCTCCTACGAGCAGTACTTC
CDR3: CASGWGTTSSYEQYF

size: NA
D: TRBD2
V: TRBV7-2
J: TRBJ2-1
DNA: TGTGCCAGCAGCTTAGCCCTCAGGACTAGCGGGTGGTACAATGAGCAGTTCTTC
CDR3: CASSLALRTSGWYNEQFF

size: few
D: TRBD1
V: TRBV12-3/TRBV12-4
J: TRBJ1-4
DNA: TGTGCCAGCAGAGCAGGGGGGTTCGAAAAACTGTTTTTT
CDR3: CASRAGGFEKLFF

size: NA
D: TRBD1
V: TRBV2
J: TRBJ1-2
DNA: TGTGCCAGCAGCGGGACAGGGGGCTATGGCTACACCTTC
CDR3: CASSGTGGYGYTF

size: NA
D: NA
V: TRBV16
J: TRBJ1-5
DNA: TGTGCCAGCAGCCAATTCGGAGGGACTAATCAGCCCCAGCATTTT
CDR3: CASSQFGGTNQPQHF

size: few
D: TRBD1
V: TRBV10-3
J: TRBJ1-2
DNA: TGTGCCATCCCTAACGTGGGACAGGGACCATCTAACTATGGCTACACCTTC
CDR3: CAIPNVGQGPSNYGYTF

size: NA
D: NA
V: TRBV21-1
J: TRBJ2-2
DNA: TGTGCCAGCAGCAAGCACAGGGGGCGAGGGACCGGGGAGCTGTTTTTT
CDR3: CASSKHRGRGTGELFF

size: NA
D: NA
V: TRBV6-1
J: TRBJ1-6
DNA: TGTGCCAGCAGTGAAACTGGGACATCCCCTTCACCCCTCCACTTT
CDR3: CASSETGTSPSPLHF

size: NA
D: NA
V: TRBV19
J: TRBJ1-4
DNA: TGTGCCACTGCGGACAGATCTAATGAAAAACTGTTTTTT
CDR3: CATADRSNEKLFF

size: NA
D: TRBD2
V: TRBV9
J: TRBJ2-1
DNA: TGTGCCAGCAGCGTAACCAGCGGGGTAGGCAATGAGCAGTTCTTC
CDR3: CASSVTSGVGNEQFF

size: NA
D: TRBD1
V: TRBV5-1
J: TRBJ1-1
DNA: TGCGCCAGCAGCTGGACACCACAGGGGGCGCAAATGGATGAAGCTTTCTTT
CDR3: CASSWTPQGAQMDEAFF

size: NA
D: TRBD1
V: TRBV9
J: TRBJ2-3
DNA: TGTGCCAGCAGCGTAGCCCCAAGCAGGGGGACAGATACGCAGTATTTT
CDR3: CASSVAPSRGTDTQYF